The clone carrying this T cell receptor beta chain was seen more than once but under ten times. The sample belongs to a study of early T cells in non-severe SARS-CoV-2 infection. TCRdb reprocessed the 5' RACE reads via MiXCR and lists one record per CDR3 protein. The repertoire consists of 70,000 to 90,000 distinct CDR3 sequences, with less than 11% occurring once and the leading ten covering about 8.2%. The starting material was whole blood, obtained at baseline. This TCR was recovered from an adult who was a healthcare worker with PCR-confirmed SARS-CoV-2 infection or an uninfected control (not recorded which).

The CDR3 spells CASSSSGTTGELFF. The CDR3 DNA reads TGTGCCAGCAGCTCTTCGGGAACCACCGGGGAGCTGTTTTTT. This rearrangement joins TRBV7-2 to TRBJ2-2; possible D gene TRBD2, 5 bases. V was trimmed by 4 bases and J by 4 bases, leaving 10 bases between them. Germline assignment: CDR1 SGHTA and CDR2 FQGNSA. This CDR3 is built from 14 residues. The complete variable domain, with remaining parts taken from reference TRBV7-2 and TRBJ2-2, reads GAGVSQSPSNKVTEKGKDVELRCDPISGHTALYWYRQSLGQGLEFLIYFQGNSAPDKSGLPSDRFSAERTGGSVSTLTIQRTQQEDSAVYLCASSSSGTTGELFFGEGSRLTVL.